The rows below give T cell receptor beta chains drawn from one sample of a study of PD-L1 blockade in urothelial cancer. Assay used: immunoSEQ multiplex PCR; TCRdb lists only in-frame clones, some missing. The sample holds tens of thousands of clones, more than 80% seen once. The starting material was PBMCs, obtained around atezolizumab (anti-PD-L1) treatment. The receptors come from a man aged 65 to 85 with urothelial cancer. Each CDR3 is given with its conserved first and last residue. D genes are given only for firm matches. Expanded clones are given a class, and other clones once, few, many or no size at all.

>NA|TRBJ2-3|NA|TRBV6-1
CATPTQTDTDTQYF
TGTGCCACCCCCACTCAGACAGACACAGATACGCAGTATTTT
>TRBD1|TRBJ2-7|NA|TRBV12-5
CASGRGGTISYEQYF
TGTGCTAGTGGTCGAGGGGGCACCATTTCCTACGAGCAGTACTTC
>TRBD2|TRBJ2-1|NA|TRBV19
CASSRTGTSGYNEQFF
TGTGCCAGTAGTCGAACCGGGACTAGCGGTTACAATGAGCAGTTCTTC
>NA|TRBJ1-5|NA|TRBV2
CASSDRGTQPQHF
TGTGCCAGCAGTGATAGGGGGACTCAGCCCCAGCATTTT
>TRBD2|TRBJ2-5|NA|TRBV6-8
CASSGSGRETQYF
TGTGCCAGCAGTGGGAGCGGGAGAGAGACCCAGTACTTC
>TRBD1|TRBJ2-5|NA|TRBV5-4
CASSPTPDRGWETQYF
TGTGCCAGCAGCCCCACCCCGGACAGGGGGTGGGAGACCCAGTACTTC
>NA|TRBJ1-1|NA|TRBV5-1
CASSRPGGTEAFF
TGCGCCAGCAGCCGGCCCGGGGGCACTGAAGCTTTCTTT
>NA|TRBJ2-5|NA|TRBV5-6
CASSRTTARIQETQYF
TGTGCCAGCAGCAGAACGACAGCACGGATACAAGAGACCCAGTACTTC
>NA|TRBJ2-7|NA|TRBV5-6
CASSSDPYEQYF
TGTGCCAGCAGCAGCGATCCCTACGAGCAGTACTTC
>NA|TRBJ1-6|NA|TRBV7-8
CASSPAGTTVNSPLHF
TGTGCCAGCAGCCCTGCCGGGACTACCGTCAATTCACCCCTCCACTTT
>NA|TRBJ1-2|NA|TRBV7-2
CASTLQASNYGYTF
TGTGCCAGCACCCTACAGGCCTCTAACTATGGCTACACCTTC
>NA|TRBJ1-5|NA|TRBV4-1
CASSQAGNEPQHF
TGCGCCAGCAGCCAAGCGGGGAACGAGCCCCAGCATTTT
>NA|TRBJ2-7|NA|TRBV7-2
CASSPYYDEQYF
TGTGCCAGCAGCCCCTACTACGACGAGCAGTACTTC
>TRBD1|TRBJ1-2|once|TRBV7-2
CASSPPDRGDYGYTF
TGTGCCAGCAGCCCCCCGGACAGGGGGGACTATGGCTACACCTTC
>TRBD2|TRBJ2-5|once|TRBV11-2
CASSLGTSLAETQYF
TGTGCCAGCAGCTTGGGGACTAGCCTAGCCGAGACCCAGTACTTC
>TRBD2|TRBJ2-1|once|TRBV7-2
CASSLAHLGSAGTSGYNEQFF
TGTGCCAGCAGCTTAGCCCACTTGGGGTCCGCCGGGACTAGCGGCTACAATGAGCAGTTCTTC
>NA|TRBJ2-3|NA|TRBV19
CASSLYPDTQYF
TGTGCCAGTAGTCTTTATCCAGATACGCAGTATTTT
>TRBD1|TRBJ2-3|few|TRBV29-1
CSVEDFGTERSMSQYF
TGCAGCGTTGAAGATTTCGGGACAGAGAGATCTATGTCGCAGTATTTT
>TRBD1|TRBJ2-5|NA|TRBV11-2
CASSLAGQKTQYF
TGTGCCAGCAGCTTAGCGGGACAGAAGACCCAGTACTTC
>NA|TRBJ2-7|NA|TRBV28
CASGNDEQYF
TGTGCCAGTGGCAACGACGAGCAGTACTTC
>TRBD2|TRBJ2-4|once|TRBV5-1
CASSFRTSGISIKNIQYF
TGCGCCAGCAGCTTTAGGACTAGCGGGATCAGCATTAAAAACATTCAGTACTTC
>TRBD2|TRBJ2-5|few|TRBV19
CASSGAGVGETQYF
TGTGCCAGTAGTGGGGCGGGAGTTGGGGAGACCCAGTACTTC
>NA|TRBJ2-7|few|TRBV13
CASSLGQGEVSYEQYF
TGTGCCAGCAGCTTAGGGCAGGGGGAGGTCTCCTACGAGCAGTACTTC
>NA|TRBJ1-2|once|TRBV19
CASSEQPNYGYTF
TGTGCCAGTAGTGAACAGCCTAACTATGGCTACACCTTC
>NA|TRBJ1-1|NA|TRBV11-3
CASSLFGGTEAFF
TGTGCCAGCAGCTTATTCGGGGGCACTGAAGCTTTCTTT
>NA|TRBJ1-2|NA|TRBV2
CASFTNRQHPGYTF
TGTGCCAGCTTCACGAACCGTCAACACCCTGGCTACACCTTC
>TRBD2|TRBJ2-1|NA|TRBV5-1
CASSLVWLATREGNEQFF
TGCGCCAGCAGCTTGGTTTGGTTGGCGACCCGGGAGGGGAATGAGCAGTTCTTC
>TRBD2|TRBJ2-7|NA|TRBV7-2
CASSLPLRGRAAYEQYF
TGTGCCAGCAGCTTACCCTTACGCGGGAGGGCCGCCTACGAGCAGTACTTC
>TRBD1|TRBJ1-2|NA|TRBV5-4
CASSLQGAGGYTF
TGTGCCAGCAGCTTACAGGGGGCGGGTGGCTACACCTTC
>TRBD2|TRBJ2-7|NA|TRBV5-1
CASSLESLAVGGEQYF
TGCGCCAGCAGCTTAGAGTCCCTAGCGGTGGGTGGCGAGCAGTACTTC
>TRBD1|TRBJ1-1|NA|TRBV7-2
CASSLDGTVSTEAFF
TGTGCCAGCAGCTTAGATGGGACAGTAAGCACTGAAGCTTTCTTT
>TRBD1|TRBJ1-2|NA|TRBV6-5
CASSPRPGGIYGYTF
TGTGCCAGCAGTCCTAGACCAGGGGGCATCTATGGCTACACCTTC
>TRBD2|TRBJ2-1|NA|TRBV11-3
CASSLRDYREGYNEQFF
TGTGCCAGCAGCTTGAGGGACTACCGAGAGGGCTACAATGAGCAGTTCTTC
>NA|TRBJ2-7|NA|TRBV20-1
CSARADREQYF
TGCAGTGCTAGGGCCGATCGCGAGCAGTACTTC
>TRBD2|TRBJ2-7|NA|TRBV6-6
CASSYRRLAGKDEQYF
TGTGCCAGCAGTTACCGGAGACTAGCGGGAAAGGACGAGCAGTACTTC
>TRBD2|TRBJ2-5|NA|TRBV9
CASSVGGGLALETQYF
TGTGCCAGCAGCGTAGGTGGAGGACTAGCGCTCGAGACCCAGTACTTC
>NA|TRBJ2-6|NA|TRBV15
CATKRHPISGANVLTF
TGTGCCACCAAGAGACACCCCATCTCTGGGGCCAACGTCCTGACTTTC
>NA|TRBJ1-1|few|TRBV18
CASSYARGYTEAFF
TGTGCCAGCTCCTACGCCAGGGGCTACACTGAAGCTTTCTTT
>NA|TRBJ2-5|NA|TRBV7-2
CASSAPTAGQTQYF
TGTGCCAGCAGCGCCCCGACAGCCGGTCAGACCCAGTACTTC
>TRBD2|TRBJ2-7|few|TRBV5-1
CASSTSGRAGEEQYF
TGCGCCAGCAGCACTAGCGGGAGGGCCGGAGAAGAGCAGTACTTC
>TRBD1|TRBJ1-1|NA|TRBV4-1
CASSQDPDRGAPLKPEAFF
TGCGCCAGCAGCCAAGACCCTGACAGGGGGGCTCCCCTGAAACCTGAAGCTTTCTTT